The clone carrying this TCR beta chain has at least ten counts. As yet, its antigen is unknown. These data come from a study of regulatory T cells in long-lasting Graves disease. Study findings and constraints: There was favoring of TRBV28, TRBJ1-2 and TRBJ2-5 in persistent disease. Those with persistent Graves' had less TCR diversity than newly diagnosed patients.

Germline loops: CDR1 SGHAT, CDR2 FQNNGV. Trimming stripped 5 bases from V and 3 bases from J, with 10 bases between. The CDR3 extends over 13 amino acids. Building the TCR beta libraries relied on iRepertoire HTBI primers, and CDR3 regions underwent Arm-PCR. MiXCR, run by TCRdb on the multiplex PCR reads, gives a single entry per CDR3 protein. The sample shows approximately 440,000 distinct CDR3 sequences, roughly a quarter of them seen only once. Time point meaning: persistent/refractory GD, antithyroid drugs over 5 years with positive TRAb. From PBMCs, RNA was extracted and then used to make the TCR library.

Sequencing used peripheral blood mononuclear cells (PBMCs), obtained when the disease was refractory, from a patient treated with antithyroid drugs. This chain joins TRBV11-2 and TRBJ1-1; D not certain. This receptor was identified in a female donor with Graves disease. CDR3 DNA sequence: TGTGCCAGCAGCACCCAGGAACACACTGAAGCTTTCTTT. Translated, it gives CASSTQEHTEAFF. Full variable domain (outside the CDR3, taken from reference TRBV11-2 and TRBJ1-1): EAGVAQSPRYKIIEKRQSVAFWCNPISGHATLYWYQQILGQGPKLLIQFQNNGVVDDSQLPKDRFSAERLKGVDSTLKIQPAKLEDSAVYLCASSTQEHTEAFFGQGTRLTVV.